The 7 T cell receptor beta chains listed next were all sequenced from one sample in a study of T cells in localized non-small cell lung cancer. Only in-frame clones appear in the TCRdb table, and some are missing; sequencing was by immunoSEQ multiplex PCR. This table holds 12,000 to 15,000 clones, approximately 89% found once. The sample in question was peripheral blood mononuclear cells, obtained before any cancer treatment. These receptors were obtained from a man between 40 and 70 years old with stage III lung adenocarcinoma.

This chain joins TRBV5-4 and TRBJ1-4; D may be TRBD1 (5 bases). V dropped 0 bases and J dropped 11 bases, with 11 bases sitting between them. Germline V CDR1 and CDR2: SGHNT, YYREEE (reference sequence). CDR3 length equals 13 residues. The CDR3 coding sequence is TGTGCCAGCAGCTTGGGACAGCCCGGTAAACTGTTTTTT. Its protein is CASSLGQPGKLFF.

The chain employs TRBV9 and TRBJ2-1; no clear D. The germline V gene encodes CDR1 SGDLS and CDR2 YYNGEE. Trimming left V 0 bases short and J 5 bases short, with 6 bases between. The CDR3 is made up of 13 amino acids. CDR3 in amino acids: CASSVVGNNEQFF. The CDR3, as DNA: TGTGCCAGCAGCGTAGTAGGAAACAATGAGCAGTTCTTC.

This clone was picked up one time. The gene calls are TRBV7-9 and TRBJ1-1; possible D gene TRBD1, 5 bases. The germline gives CDR1 SEHNR, CDR2 FQNEAQ (reference sequence). Trimming cost V 1 base and J 3 bases, with 15 bases left between them. The CDR3 runs 16 residues. DNA of the CDR3: TGTGCCAGCAGCTTAGGAGTCCTGGGGCGCGACACTGAAGCTTTCTTT. As protein: CASSLGVLGRDTEAFF.

This clone has a handful of counts. V gene TRBV7-3 combines with J gene TRBJ2-3; 9 bases are shared with TRBD2. This CDR3 comprises 16 residues. The trim removed 0 bases at V and 1 base at J, leaving 2 bases unmatched. Germline CDR1 reads SGHTA; CDR2 reads FQGTGA. The CDR3 is CASSLTLAGGTDTQYF. CDR3 coding DNA: TGTGCCAGCAGCTTAACATTAGCGGGAGGCACAGATACGCAGTATTTT.

The chain carries TRBV5-4 and TRBJ2-3, with D possibly matching TRBD2 (5 bases). Germline V gene data show CDR1 as SGHNT and CDR2 as YYREEE (reference sequence). The V gene lost 0 bases and the J gene lost 4 bases, with 12 bases spanning the gap. CDR3 length: 15 residues. Here the CDR3 reads CASSLGGRVADTQYF. The CDR3 DNA follows: TGTGCCAGCAGCTTGGGAGGGCGGGTCGCAGATACGCAGTATTTT.

A single count supports this clone. The chain uses TRBV7-9 and TRBJ1-5; 8 bases match TRBD1. J lost 4 bases, V lost 1 base, and 0 bases had no gene match. The germline gives CDR1 SEHNR, CDR2 FQNEAQ (reference sequence). This CDR3 contains 14 residues. This CDR3 reads CASSLGTGNQPQHF. The DNA for the CDR3 is TGTGCCAGCAGCTTAGGGACAGGGAATCAGCCCCAGCATTTT.

This clone was detected a few times. J is TRBJ1-1 and V is TRBV5-4, with 7 bases that match TRBD1. The CDR3 length is 17 residues. Germline assignment: CDR1 SGHNT and CDR2 YYREEE (reference sequence). V lost 0 bases and J lost 6; bases outside the gene matches: 14. CDR3: CASSLGAFQTGFAEAFF. The CDR3 region has the DNA TGTGCCAGCAGCTTGGGAGCATTTCAGACAGGGTTCGCTGAAGCTTTCTTT.